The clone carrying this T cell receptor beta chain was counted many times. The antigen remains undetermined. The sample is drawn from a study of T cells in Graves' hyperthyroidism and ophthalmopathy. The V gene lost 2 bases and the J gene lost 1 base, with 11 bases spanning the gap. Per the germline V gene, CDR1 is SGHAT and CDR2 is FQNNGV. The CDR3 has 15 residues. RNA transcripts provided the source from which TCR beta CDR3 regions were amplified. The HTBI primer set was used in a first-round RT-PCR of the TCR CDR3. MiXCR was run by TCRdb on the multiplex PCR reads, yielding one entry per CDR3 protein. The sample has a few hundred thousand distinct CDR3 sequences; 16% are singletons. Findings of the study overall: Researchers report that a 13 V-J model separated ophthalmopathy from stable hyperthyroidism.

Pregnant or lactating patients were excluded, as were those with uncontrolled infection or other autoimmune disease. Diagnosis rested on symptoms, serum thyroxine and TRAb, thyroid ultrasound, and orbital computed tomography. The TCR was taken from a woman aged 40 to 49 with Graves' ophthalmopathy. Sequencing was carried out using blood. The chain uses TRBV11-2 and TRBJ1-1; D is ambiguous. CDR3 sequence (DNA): TGTGCCAGCAGCTTACGTGACCCGAGGAACACTGAAGCTTTCTTT. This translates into CASSLRDPRNTEAFF.